The T cell receptor beta chain under discussion was sequenced for a study of monozygotic twins with inflammatory bowel disease. Study-wide results and caveats: Against healthy co-twins, IBD patients had lower TCRbeta diversity (measured by inverse Simpson). Support for any single strong IBD-associated signal or clonotype was not found.

Researchers used template switching to add UMIs featuring a 6-nucleotide sample barcode. TCRdb reprocessed the 5' RACE reads and stores each CDR3 protein as one record, lacking DNA. The sample totals some 170,000 distinct CDR3 sequences. The germline V gene encodes CDR1 SEHNR and CDR2 FQNEAQ (reference sequence). The CDR3 has 16 amino acids. Details on this clonotype: Its antigen is not known.

V and J are TRBV7-9 and TRBJ2-1; TCRdb's D gene call, TRBD1, goes unchecked for lack of DNA. The origin of this receptor is a human donor with ulcerative colitis or Crohn's disease, or a healthy co-twin of an affected twin (not recorded which). Sequenced: blood. This CDR3 reads CASSLQAGVAYNEQFF.